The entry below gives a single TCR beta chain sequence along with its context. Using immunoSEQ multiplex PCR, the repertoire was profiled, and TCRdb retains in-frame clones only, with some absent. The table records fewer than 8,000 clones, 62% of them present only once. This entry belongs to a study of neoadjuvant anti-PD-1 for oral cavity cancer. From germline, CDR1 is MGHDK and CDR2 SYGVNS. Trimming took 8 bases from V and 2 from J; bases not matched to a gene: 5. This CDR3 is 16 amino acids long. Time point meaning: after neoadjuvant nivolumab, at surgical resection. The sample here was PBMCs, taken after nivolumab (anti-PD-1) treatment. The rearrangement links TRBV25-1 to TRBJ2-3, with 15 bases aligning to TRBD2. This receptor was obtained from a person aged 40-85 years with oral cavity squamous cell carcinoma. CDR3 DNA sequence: TGTGCCAGCTTGGGGACTAGCGGGGGGACCACAGATACGCAGTATTTT. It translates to CASLGTSGGTTDTQYF. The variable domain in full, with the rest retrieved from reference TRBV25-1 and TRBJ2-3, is EADIYQTPRYLVIGTGKKITLECSQTMGHDKMYWYQQDPGMELHLIHYSYGVNSTEKGDLSSESTVSRIRTEHFPLTLESARPSHTSQYLCASLGTSGGTTDTQYFGPGTRLTVL.